This paragraph reports one T cell receptor beta chain. Its target is not known. This table comes from immunoSEQ multiplex PCR, and its TCRdb copy is limited to in-frame clones, with some not included. The sample carries under 40,000 clones, around 90% recorded once. This sample was included in a study of T cell responses to AZD1222 COVID-19 vaccine. Study as a whole: The study pooled second doses at about 4 or about 12 weeks.

General study results and limits: Dominant at 160-218 and 743-854, vaccine-associated CD4 TCRs also spanned spike. The sample set comprised mostly white British donors with more females, and clonal diversity was possibly underestimated. Repertoires were collected only later (after the peak T cell response had occurred).

The CDR3 consists of 14 residues. Germline V gene lookup returns CDR1 SNHLY and CDR2 FYNNEI. V lost 4 bases and J 6 bases, leaving 13 bases between the germline ends. The TCR comes from an adult in good health. Sequencing used peripheral blood, obtained on day 0 of AZD1222 vaccination. V is TRBV2 and J is TRBJ2-1; D unresolved. CDR3: CASSVSQPINEQFF. The DNA for the CDR3 is TGTGCCAGCAGTGTTAGTCAGCCCATCAATGAGCAGTTCTTC. Combining the CDR3 with reference TRBV2 and TRBJ2-1 gives the whole variable domain EPEVTQTPSHQVTQMGQEVILRCVPISNHLYFYWYRQILGQKVEFLVSFYNNEISEKSEIFDDQFSVERPDGSNFTLKIRSTKLEDSAMYFCASSVSQPINEQFFGPGTRLTVL.